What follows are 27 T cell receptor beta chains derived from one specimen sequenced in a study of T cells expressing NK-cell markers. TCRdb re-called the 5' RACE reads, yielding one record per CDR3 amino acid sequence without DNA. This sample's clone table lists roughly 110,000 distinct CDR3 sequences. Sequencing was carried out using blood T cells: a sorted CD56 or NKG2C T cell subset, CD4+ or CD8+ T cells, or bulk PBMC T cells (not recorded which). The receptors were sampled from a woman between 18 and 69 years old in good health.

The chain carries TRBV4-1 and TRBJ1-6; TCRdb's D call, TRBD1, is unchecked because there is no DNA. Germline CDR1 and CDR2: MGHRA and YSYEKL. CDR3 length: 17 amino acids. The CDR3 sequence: CASSQEPPGQYNSPLHF.

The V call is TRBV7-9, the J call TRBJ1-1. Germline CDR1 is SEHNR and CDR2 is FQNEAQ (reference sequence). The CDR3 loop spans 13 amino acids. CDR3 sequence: CASTSAGGTEAFF.

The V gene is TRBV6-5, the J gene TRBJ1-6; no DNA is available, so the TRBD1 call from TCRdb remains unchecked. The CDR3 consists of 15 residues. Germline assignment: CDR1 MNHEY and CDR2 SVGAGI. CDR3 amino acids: CASSYSGGYNSPLHF.

The CDR3 reads CASSIDWYNEQFF. The J gene is TRBJ2-1, the V gene TRBV19. The CDR3 runs to 13 residues. CDR1 and CDR2 from the germline V gene are LNHDA and SQIVND (reference sequence). The entire variable domain, with the rest obtained from reference TRBV19 and TRBJ2-1, is as follows: DGGITQSPKYLFRKEGQNVTLSCEQNLNHDAMYWYRQDPGQGLRLIYYSQIVNDFQKGDIAEGYSVSREKKESFPLTVTSAQKNPTAFYLCASSIDWYNEQFFGPGTRLTVL.

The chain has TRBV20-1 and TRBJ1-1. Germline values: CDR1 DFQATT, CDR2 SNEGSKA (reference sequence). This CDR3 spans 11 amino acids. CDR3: CSALPGGKAFF.

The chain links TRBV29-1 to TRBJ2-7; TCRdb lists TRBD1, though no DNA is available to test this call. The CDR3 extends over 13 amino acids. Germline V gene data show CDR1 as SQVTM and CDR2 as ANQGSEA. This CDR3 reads CSESLRQADEQYF.

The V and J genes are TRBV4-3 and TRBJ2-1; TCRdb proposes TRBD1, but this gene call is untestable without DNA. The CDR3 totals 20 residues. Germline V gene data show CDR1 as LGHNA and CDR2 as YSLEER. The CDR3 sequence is CASSQASTRDGRGIYNEQFF.

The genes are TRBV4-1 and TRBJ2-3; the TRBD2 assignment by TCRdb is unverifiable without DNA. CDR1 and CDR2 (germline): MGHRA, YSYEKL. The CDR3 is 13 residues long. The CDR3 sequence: CASSPGRADTQYF.

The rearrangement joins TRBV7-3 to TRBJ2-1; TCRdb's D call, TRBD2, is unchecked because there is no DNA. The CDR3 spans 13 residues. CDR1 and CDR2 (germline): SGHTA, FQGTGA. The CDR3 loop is CASSRREMNEQFF.

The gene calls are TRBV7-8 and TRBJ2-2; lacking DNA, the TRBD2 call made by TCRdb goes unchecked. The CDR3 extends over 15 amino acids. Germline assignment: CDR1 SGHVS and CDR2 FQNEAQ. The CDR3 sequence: CASSLLAGAGGELFF.

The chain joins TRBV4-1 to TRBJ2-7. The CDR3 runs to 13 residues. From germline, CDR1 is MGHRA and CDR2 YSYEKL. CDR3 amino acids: CASSQGFHPEQYF.

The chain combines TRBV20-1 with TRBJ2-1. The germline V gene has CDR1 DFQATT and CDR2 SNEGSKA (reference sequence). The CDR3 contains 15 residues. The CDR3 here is CSAPKLPSLDNEQFF.

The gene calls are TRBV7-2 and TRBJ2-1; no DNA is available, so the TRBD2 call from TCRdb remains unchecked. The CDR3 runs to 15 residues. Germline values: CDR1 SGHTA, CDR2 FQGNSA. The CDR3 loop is CASSLFSGANNEQFF.

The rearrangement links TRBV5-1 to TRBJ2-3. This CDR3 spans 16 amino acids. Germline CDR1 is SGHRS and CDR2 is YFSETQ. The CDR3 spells CASSFKKVWDTDTQYF.

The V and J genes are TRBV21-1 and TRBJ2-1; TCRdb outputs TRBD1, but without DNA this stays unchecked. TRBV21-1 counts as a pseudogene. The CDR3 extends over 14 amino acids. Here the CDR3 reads CASPPFGDFGEQFF.

The CDR3 loop is CASSLAGEMAWQYF. The rearrangement joins TRBV6-1 to TRBJ2-7. CDR3 length: 14 amino acids. Germline-derived CDR1 and CDR2 are MNHNS and SASEGT.

CDR3 protein: CASSDLGDTGELFF. The chain joins TRBV6-4 to TRBJ2-2. The CDR3 spans 14 residues. Germline CDR1 MRHNA, CDR2 SNTAGT.

CDR3 region: CASSSTGGNTIYF. The chain joins TRBV11-2 to TRBJ1-3. The CDR3 covers 13 residues. Germline V gene lookup returns CDR1 SGHAT and CDR2 FQNNGV.

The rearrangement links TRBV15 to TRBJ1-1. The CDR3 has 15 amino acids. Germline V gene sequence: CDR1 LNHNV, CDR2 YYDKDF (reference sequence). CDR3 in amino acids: CATSTGSSANTEAFF.

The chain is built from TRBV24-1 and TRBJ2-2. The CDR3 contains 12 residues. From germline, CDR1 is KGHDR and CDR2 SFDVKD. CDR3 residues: CATSSYTGELFF.

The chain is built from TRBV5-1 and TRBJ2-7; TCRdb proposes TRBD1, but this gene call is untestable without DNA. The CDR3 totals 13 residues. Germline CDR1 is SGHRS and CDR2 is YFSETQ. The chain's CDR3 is CASSLVGDYEQYF.

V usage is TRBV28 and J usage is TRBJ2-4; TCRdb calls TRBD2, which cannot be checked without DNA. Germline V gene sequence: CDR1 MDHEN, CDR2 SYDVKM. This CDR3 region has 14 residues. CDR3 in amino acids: CASSLYEGSWIQYF.

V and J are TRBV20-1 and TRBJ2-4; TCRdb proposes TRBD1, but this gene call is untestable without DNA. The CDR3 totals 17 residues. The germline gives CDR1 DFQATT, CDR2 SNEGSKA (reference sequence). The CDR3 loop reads CSAIGTGIFATKNIQYF.

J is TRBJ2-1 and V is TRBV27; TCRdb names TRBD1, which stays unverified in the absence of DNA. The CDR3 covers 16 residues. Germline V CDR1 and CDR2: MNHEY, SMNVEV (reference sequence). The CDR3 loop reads CASSLYRDRGVDEQFF.

This chain's CDR3 is CASSYSMRGEQFF. V and J are TRBV6-5 and TRBJ2-1; TCRdb names TRBD1, which stays unverified in the absence of DNA. The CDR3 is made up of 13 amino acids. Germline CDR1 and CDR2: MNHEY and SVGAGI.

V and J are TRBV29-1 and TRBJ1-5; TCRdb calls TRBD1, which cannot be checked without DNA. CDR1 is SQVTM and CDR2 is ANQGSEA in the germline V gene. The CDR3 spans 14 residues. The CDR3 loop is CSVTIQGAGQPQHF.

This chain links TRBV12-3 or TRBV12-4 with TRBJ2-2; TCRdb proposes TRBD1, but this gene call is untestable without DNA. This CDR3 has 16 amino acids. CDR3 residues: CASSIPRDRLTGELFF.